The clone carrying this TCR beta chain has more than one count but fewer than ten. Germline CDR1 reads SGHAT; CDR2 reads FQNNGV. Trimming cost V 4 bases and J 3 bases; bases outside gene matches: 4. The CDR3 spans 15 residues. The sample belongs to a study of long-term antiretroviral therapy in people with HIV. Runs used v3.0 of the immunoSEQ assay and were done at survey level. This table comes from immunoSEQ multiplex PCR, and its TCRdb copy is limited to in-frame clones, with some not included. The profile covers about 20,000 clones, with approximately 86% appearing a single time and 4% to 5% taken by the ten largest.

The J gene is TRBJ2-7, the V gene TRBV11-2, with 12 bases identical to TRBD2. The source of this sequence is a man in his 60s with HIV. The sample here was unsorted PBMCs, taken 1.3 years after starting antiretroviral therapy. The CDR3 reads CASSSSLAGGYEQYF. CDR3 nucleotide sequence: TGTGCCAGCAGCTCTTCACTAGCGGGAGGCTACGAGCAGTACTTC.